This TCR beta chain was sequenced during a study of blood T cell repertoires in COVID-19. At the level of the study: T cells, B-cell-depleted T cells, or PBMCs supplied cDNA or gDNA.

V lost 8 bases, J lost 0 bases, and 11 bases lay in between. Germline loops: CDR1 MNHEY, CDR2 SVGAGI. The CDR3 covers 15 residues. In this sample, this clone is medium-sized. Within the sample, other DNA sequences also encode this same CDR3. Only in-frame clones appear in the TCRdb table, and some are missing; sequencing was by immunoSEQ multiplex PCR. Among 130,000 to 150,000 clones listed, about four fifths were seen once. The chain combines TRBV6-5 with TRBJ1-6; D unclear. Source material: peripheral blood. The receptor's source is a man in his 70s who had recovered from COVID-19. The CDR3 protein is CASRKESSYNSPLHF. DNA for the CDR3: TGTGCCAGCCGGAAGGAGAGCTCCTATAATTCACCCCTCCACTTT.